This TCR beta chain stems from a study of T cells in Graves' hyperthyroidism and ophthalmopathy. Study summary: It was at initial diagnosis, before any treatment, that peripheral blood was collected.

Amplified regions were TCR beta CDR3 sequences from RNA transcripts. The HTBI primer set drove a first-round RT-PCR of the TCR CDR3. Using its own MiXCR run on the multiplex PCR reads, TCRdb lists one record per CDR3 protein. In the table there are almost 350,000 distinct CDR3 sequences, about a sixth of which are singletons. At least ten counts were recorded for this clonotype. The germline V gene encodes CDR1 SQVTM and CDR2 ANQGSEA. With V trimmed by 6 bases and J by 5 bases, 5 bases remained unmatched. CDR3 size: 13 residues. Sequencing input: blood. The gene calls are TRBV29-1 and TRBJ1-2, with 11 bases lining up with TRBD1. The TCR sequence derives from a woman aged 40 to 50 with Graves' ophthalmopathy. In nucleotides, the CDR3 is TGCAGCGTCTGGGGGACAGGGGGATATGGCTACACCTTC. This encodes CSVWGTGGYGYTF.